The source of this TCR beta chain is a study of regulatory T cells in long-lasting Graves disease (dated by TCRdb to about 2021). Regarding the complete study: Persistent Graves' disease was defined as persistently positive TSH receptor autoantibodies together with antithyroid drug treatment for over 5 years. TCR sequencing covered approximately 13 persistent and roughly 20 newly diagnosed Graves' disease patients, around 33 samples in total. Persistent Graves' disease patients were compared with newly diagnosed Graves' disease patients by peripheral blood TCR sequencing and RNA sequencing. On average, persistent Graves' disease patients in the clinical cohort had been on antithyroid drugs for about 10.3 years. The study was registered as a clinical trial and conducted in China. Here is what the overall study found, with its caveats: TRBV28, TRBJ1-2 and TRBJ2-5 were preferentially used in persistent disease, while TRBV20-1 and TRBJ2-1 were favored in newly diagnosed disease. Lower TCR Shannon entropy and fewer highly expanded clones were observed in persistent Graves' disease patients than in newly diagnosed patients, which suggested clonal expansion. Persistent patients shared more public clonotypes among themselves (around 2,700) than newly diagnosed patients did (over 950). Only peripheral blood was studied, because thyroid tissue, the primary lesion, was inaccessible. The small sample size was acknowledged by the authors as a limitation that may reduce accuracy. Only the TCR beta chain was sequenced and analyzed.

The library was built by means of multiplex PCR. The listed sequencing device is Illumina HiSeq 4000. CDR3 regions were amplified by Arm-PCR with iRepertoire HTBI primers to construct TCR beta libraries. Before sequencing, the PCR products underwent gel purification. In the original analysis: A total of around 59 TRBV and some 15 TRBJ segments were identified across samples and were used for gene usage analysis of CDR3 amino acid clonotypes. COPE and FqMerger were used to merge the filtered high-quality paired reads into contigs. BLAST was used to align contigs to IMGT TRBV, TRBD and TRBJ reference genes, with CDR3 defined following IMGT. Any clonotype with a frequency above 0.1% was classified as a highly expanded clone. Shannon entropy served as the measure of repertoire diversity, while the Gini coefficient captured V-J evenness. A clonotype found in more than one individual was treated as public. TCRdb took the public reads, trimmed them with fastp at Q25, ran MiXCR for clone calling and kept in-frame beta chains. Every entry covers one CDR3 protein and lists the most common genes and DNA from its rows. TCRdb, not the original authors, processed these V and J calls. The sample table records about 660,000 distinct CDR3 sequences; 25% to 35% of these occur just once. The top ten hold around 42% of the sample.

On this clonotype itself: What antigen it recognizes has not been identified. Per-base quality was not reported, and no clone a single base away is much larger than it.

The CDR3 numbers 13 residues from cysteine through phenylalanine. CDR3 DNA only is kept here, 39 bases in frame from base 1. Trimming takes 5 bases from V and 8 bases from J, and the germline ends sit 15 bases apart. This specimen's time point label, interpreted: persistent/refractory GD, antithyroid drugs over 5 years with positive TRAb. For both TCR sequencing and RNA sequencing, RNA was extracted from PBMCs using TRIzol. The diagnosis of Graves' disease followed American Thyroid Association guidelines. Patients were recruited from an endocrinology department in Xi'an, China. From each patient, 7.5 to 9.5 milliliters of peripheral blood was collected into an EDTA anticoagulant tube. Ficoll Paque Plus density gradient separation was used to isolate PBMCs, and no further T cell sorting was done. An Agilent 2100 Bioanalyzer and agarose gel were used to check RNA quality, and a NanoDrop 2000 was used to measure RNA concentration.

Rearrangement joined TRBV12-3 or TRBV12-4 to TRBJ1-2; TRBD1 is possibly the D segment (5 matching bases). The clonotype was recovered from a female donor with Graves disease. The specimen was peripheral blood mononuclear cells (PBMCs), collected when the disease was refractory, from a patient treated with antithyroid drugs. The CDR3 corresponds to CASSPGRPLGYTF. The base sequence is TGTGCCAGCAGTCCGGGACGCCCTTTGGGCTACACCTTC.